This TCR beta chain derives from a study of cytomegalovirus exposure and HLA in healthy donors. Germline V gene data show CDR1 as SGHRS and CDR2 as YFSETQ. The CDR3 contains 15 residues. V shed 1 base, J shed 4 bases, and the junction held 4 bases outside the gene matches. Researchers ran the PCR with 60 Vbeta and 13 Jbeta primers. Assay used: immunoSEQ multiplex PCR; TCRdb lists only in-frame clones, some missing. Among 150,000 to 200,000 clones listed, roughly 72% were seen once. Sequencing used PBMCs. This rearrangement joins TRBV5-1 to TRBJ2-1; 8 bases fit TRBD1. This receptor was taken from a man between 25 and 39 years old in good health and CMV-seronegative. CDR3 sequence reads: CASSLNTGGYNEQFF. CDR3 DNA: TGCGCCAGCAGCTTGAATACAGGGGGGTACAATGAGCAGTTCTTC.